This TCR beta chain derives from a study of blood T cell repertoires in COVID-19. For the study at large: The United States, Italy and Spain were the sources of the acute and convalescent COVID-19 samples. PBMCs, B-cell-depleted T cells, or T cells were the source of the cDNA or gDNA that made up the material.

Trimming removed 5 bases at V and 4 bases at J, with 9 bases between. The CDR3 consists of 13 residues. Germline V gives CDR1 MDHEN, CDR2 SYDVKM. Methods used by the authors: For nucleated cells, counts were estimated from reference gene primer amplification. Sequencing used immunoSEQ multiplex PCR; TCRdb keeps in-frame clones, though not all of them. D and trimming come from the DNA, and the V and J calls and clone size come from that table. This sample has 150,000 or so clones, with approximately 80% found just once. Material for sequencing was peripheral blood. The sequence was obtained from a woman older than 75 with active or convalescent COVID-19. This rearrangement joins TRBV28 to TRBJ1-3; D gene ambiguous. The CDR3 DNA sequence: TGTGCCAGCAGTATAATCCCCGGAAACACCATATATTTT. Its protein is CASSIIPGNTIYF.